This T cell receptor beta chain came from a study of shared clonotypes between healthy human individuals. Study summary: Two women and three men aged 18 to 49 served as donors.

Unsorted PBMC samples were amplified in replicate PCRs containing approximately 300 ng DNA, about 30,000 T cell genomes. Sequenced by immunoSEQ multiplex PCR; TCRdb stores in-frame clones only, minus some. The sample lists about 500,000 clones; approximately 71% were seen once. Trimming removed 3 bases from V and 0 bases from J, with 15 bases in between. This CDR3 region has 17 residues. Germline CDR1 and CDR2: SNHLY and FYNNEI. General observations from the study: Represented genetic and exposure-history diversity was restricted by having few donors.

As for this clone: Its antigen is currently unknown.

Every donor, a Caucasian adult, lived in Nashville, Tennessee. The clonotype comes from a woman in her 40s in good health. Some clones in this sample may be carry-over from other donors' samples. The chain employs TRBV2 and TRBJ2-1, with no clear D. The sequenced sample consisted of PBMCs. CDR3 in DNA: TGTGCCAGCAGTGACGGCTTAACGGCCAGCTCCTACAATGAGCAGTTCTTC. Translating gives CASSDGLTASSYNEQFF. Variable domain in full (rest from reference TRBV2 and TRBJ2-1): EPEVTQTPSHQVTQMGQEVILRCVPISNHLYFYWYRQILGQKVEFLVSFYNNEISEKSEIFDDQFSVERPDGSNFTLKIRSTKLEDSAMYFCASSDGLTASSYNEQFFGPGTRLTVL.